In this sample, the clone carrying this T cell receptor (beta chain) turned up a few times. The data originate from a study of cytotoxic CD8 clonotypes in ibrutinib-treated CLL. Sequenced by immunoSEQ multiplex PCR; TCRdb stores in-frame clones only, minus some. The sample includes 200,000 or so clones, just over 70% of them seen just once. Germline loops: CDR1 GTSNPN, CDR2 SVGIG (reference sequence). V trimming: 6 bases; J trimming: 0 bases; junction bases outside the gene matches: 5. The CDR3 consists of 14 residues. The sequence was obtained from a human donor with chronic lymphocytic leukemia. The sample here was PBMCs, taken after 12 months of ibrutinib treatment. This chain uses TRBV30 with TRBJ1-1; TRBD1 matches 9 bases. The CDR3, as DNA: TGTGCCTGCCCCGGACAGGGGTTGAACACTGAAGCTTTCTTT. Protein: CACPGQGLNTEAFF.